The sample holds a few counts of the clone carrying this TCR beta chain. The same CDR3 is also encoded by other DNA sequences in this sample. This record belongs to a study of blood T cell repertoires in COVID-19. Whole-study context: Donors in the United States, Italy and Spain gave samples during acute or convalescent COVID-19. PBMCs, B-cell-depleted T cells, or T cells were the source of the cDNA or gDNA that made up the material.

Per germline, CDR1 SGHTA and CDR2 FQGNSA. Trimming shortened V by 3 bases and J by 4 bases, and 9 bases separated the two germline ends. This CDR3 is built from 13 residues. In the original processing: Reference gene primer amplification in the assay estimated nucleated cell counts. TCRdb keeps only in-frame clones here, not all; method: immunoSEQ multiplex PCR. That table supplies the V and J calls and clone size; D and trimming were determined from the DNA. This table has about 250,000 clones, roughly 86% appearing once. Membership in each cohort depended on participant-reported clinical history. The origin of this receptor is a woman between 45 and 60 years old who had recovered from COVID-19. Sequenced input: PBMCs or T cells enriched from blood (not recorded which). The chain joins TRBV7-2 to TRBJ1-2, with a possible D match to TRBD1 (6 bases). The CDR3 nucleotides read TGTGCCAGCAGCTTCGACAGGCTCTATGGCTACACCTTC. The encoded protein is CASSFDRLYGYTF.